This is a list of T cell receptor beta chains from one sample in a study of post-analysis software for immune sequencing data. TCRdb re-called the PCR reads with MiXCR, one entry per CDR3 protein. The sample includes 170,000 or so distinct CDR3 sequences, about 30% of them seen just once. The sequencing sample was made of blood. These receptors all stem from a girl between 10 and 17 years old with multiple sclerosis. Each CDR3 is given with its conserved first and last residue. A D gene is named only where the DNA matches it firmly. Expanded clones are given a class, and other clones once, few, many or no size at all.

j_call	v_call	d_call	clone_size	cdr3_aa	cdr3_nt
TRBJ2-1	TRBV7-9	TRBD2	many	CASSPQLAGAYEQFF	TGTGCCAGCAGCCCCCAACTAGCGGGAGCATATGAGCAGTTCTTC
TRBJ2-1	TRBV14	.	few	CASSNQPGGFEQFF	TGTGCCAGCAGTAACCAACCCGGGGGCTTTGAGCAGTTCTTC
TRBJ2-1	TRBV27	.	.	CASRSIGNARNNEQFF	TGTGCCAGCAGATCAATAGGTAACGCACGGAACAATGAGCAGTTCTTC
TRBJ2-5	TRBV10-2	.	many	CASSNGLGEQYF	TGCGCCAGCAGTAATGGGTTGGGAGAGCAGTACTTC
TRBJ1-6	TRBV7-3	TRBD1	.	CASSSTGGGSPLHF	TGTGCCAGCAGCTCGACAGGGGGGGGTTCACCCCTCCACTTT
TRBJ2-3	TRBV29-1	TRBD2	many	CSVEAGASTDTQYF	TGCAGCGTTGAGGCGGGAGCGAGCACAGATACGCAGTATTTT
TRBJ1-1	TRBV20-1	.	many	CSAVPGTLNTEAFF	TGCAGTGCCGTCCCCGGGACATTGAACACTGAAGCTTTCTTT
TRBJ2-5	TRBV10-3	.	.	CAIRESGKETQYF	TGTGCCATCAGGGAGTCGGGGAAAGAGACCCAGTACTTC
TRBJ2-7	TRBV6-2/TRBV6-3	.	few	CASRTDSFYEQYF	TGTGCCAGCAGGACGGACAGCTTCTACGAGCAGTACTTC
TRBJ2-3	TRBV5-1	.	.	CASSLGTGVSTDTQYF	TGCGCCAGCAGCTTGGGGACTGGCGTAAGCACAGATACGCAGTATTTT
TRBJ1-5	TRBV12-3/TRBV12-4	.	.	CASSLGRIEQPQHF	TGTGCCAGCAGTTTGGGCAGGATAGAACAGCCCCAGCATTTT
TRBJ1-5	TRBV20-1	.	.	CSASQGSQPQHF	TGCAGTGCTAGCCAGGGGAGTCAGCCCCAGCATTTT
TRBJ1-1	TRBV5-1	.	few	CASSSPNTEAFF	TGCGCCAGCAGCTCACCGAACACTGAAGCTTTCTTT
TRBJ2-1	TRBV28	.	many	CASSYGTPRKNEQFF	TGTGCCAGCAGTTACGGGACCCCGCGTAAGAATGAGCAGTTCTTC
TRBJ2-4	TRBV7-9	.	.	CASSLATFRGSNEAKNIQYF	TGTGCCAGCAGCTTAGCCACTTTCCGGGGCTCAAATGAGGCCAAAAACATTCAGTACTTC
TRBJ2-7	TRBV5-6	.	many	CASSLTSYEQYF	TGTGCCAGCAGCTTGACTAGCTACGAGCAGTACTTC
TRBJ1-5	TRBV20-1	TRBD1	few	CSAENPDRDNQPQHF	TGCAGTGCCGAGAATCCCGACAGGGATAATCAGCCCCAGCATTTT
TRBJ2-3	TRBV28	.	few	CASRNTGVSGARTDTQYF	TGTGCCAGCAGGAACACAGGGGTCTCGGGAGCCCGCACAGATACGCAGTATTTT
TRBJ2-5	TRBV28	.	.	CASSATGTPGETQYF	TGTGCCAGCAGCGCTACCGGGACCCCGGGGGAGACCCAGTACTTC
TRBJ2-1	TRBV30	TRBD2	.	CACLSLAGVSYNEQFF	TGTGCCTGCCTATCACTAGCGGGAGTGTCCTACAATGAGCAGTTCTTC
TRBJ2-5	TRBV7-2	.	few	CASSFRGAETQYF	TGTGCCAGCAGCTTTAGAGGCGCAGAGACCCAGTACTTC
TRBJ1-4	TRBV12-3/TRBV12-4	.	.	CASSASGTQDEKLFF	TGTGCCAGCAGTGCCTCCGGGACGCAAGATGAAAAACTGTTTTTT
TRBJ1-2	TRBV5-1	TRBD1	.	CASSPDGTGGYTF	TGCGCCAGCAGCCCAGACGGGACAGGGGGCTACACCTTC
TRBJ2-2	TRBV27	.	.	CASSTWTHTGELFF	TGTGCCAGCAGTACCTGGACGCACACCGGGGAGCTGTTTTTT
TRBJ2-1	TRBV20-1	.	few	CSASRPKVPEQFF	TGCAGTGCTAGTAGACCGAAGGTCCCTGAGCAGTTCTTC
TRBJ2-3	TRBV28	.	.	CASSLLVRVLGLAGNTQYF	TGTGCCAGCAGTTTATTGGTTCGAGTTCTCGGCCTGGCTGGAAATACGCAGTATTTT
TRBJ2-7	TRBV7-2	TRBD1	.	CASSFGQGAYGQYF	TGTGCCAGCAGCTTTGGACAGGGGGCCTACGGGCAGTACTTC
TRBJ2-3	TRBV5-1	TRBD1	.	CASSATGTGETDTQYF	TGCGCCAGCAGCGCAACCGGGACAGGAGAAACAGATACGCAGTATTTT